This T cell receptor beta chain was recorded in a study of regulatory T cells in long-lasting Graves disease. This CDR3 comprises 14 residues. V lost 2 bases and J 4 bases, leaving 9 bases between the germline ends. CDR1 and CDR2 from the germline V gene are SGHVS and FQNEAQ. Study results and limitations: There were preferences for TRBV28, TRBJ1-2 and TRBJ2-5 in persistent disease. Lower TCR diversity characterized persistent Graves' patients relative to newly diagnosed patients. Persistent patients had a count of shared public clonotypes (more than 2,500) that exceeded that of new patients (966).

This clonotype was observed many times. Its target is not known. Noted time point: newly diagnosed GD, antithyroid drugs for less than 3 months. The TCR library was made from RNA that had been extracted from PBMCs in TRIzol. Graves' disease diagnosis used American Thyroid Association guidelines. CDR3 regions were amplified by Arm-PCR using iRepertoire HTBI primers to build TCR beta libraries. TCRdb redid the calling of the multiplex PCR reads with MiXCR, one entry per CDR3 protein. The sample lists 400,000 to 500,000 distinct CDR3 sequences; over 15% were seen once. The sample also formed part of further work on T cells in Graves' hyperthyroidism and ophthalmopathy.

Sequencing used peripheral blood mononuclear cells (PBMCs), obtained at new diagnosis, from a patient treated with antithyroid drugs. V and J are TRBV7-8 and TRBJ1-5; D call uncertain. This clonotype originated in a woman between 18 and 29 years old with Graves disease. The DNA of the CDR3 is TGTGCCAGCAGCTTACTTTGGGGAAATCAGCCCCAGCATTTT. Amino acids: CASSLLWGNQPQHF.